Following are 26 T cell receptor beta chains from one sample sequenced in a study of blood T cell repertoires in COVID-19. Generated by immunoSEQ multiplex PCR, the TCRdb table keeps only in-frame clones and is missing some. This table has 210,000 or so clones, under 85% appearing once. What was sequenced was peripheral blood. The receptors were gathered from a woman aged 30 to 39 with COVID-19, enrolled during active disease.

V is TRBV4-3 and J is TRBJ2-7; 10 bases fit TRBD2. The ends lost 2 bases at V and 4 bases at J; junction bases unmatched: 14. The CDR3 extends over 18 amino acids. From germline, CDR1 is LGHNA and CDR2 YSLEER. The DNA of the CDR3 is TGCGCCAGCAGCCAAAATGCTCTAGCGGGAGCCGCGGGGTACGAGCAGTACTTC. Residues: CASSQNALAGAAGYEQYF.

V and J are TRBV12-5 and TRBJ2-1, with a tentative D call TRBD1 (5 bases). Germline CDR1 reads LGHNT; CDR2 reads FRNRAP. V gave up 2 bases and J gave up 8 bases, with 10 bases separating them. The CDR3 has 13 residues. The CDR3 region has the DNA TGTGCTAGTGGTTTGCAGACAGACGATGAGCAGTTCTTC. It is translated as CASGLQTDDEQFF.

This sequence joins TRBV7-2 and TRBJ2-7, with D perhaps TRBD1 (5 bases). Trimming removed 1 base from V and 3 bases from J, with 10 bases in between. CDR1 is SGHTA and CDR2 is FQGNSA in the germline V gene. This CDR3 has 14 amino acids. CDR3 in amino acids: CASSLGGRVYEQYF. The CDR3 coding sequence is TGTGCCAGCAGCTTAGGGGGCAGGGTCTACGAGCAGTACTTC.

This chain uses TRBV4-3 with TRBJ1-2; 9 bases fit TRBD1. Per germline, CDR1 LGHNA and CDR2 YSLEER. This CDR3 is built from 15 residues. Trimming took 4 bases from V and 0 from J; bases not matched to a gene: 3. CDR3 coding DNA: TGCGCCAGCAGCCCAAGGACAGGGGCTAACTATGGCTACACCTTC. Its translation is CASSPRTGANYGYTF.

The chain employs TRBV29-1 and TRBJ2-7; D is perhaps TRBD1 (6 bases). The V gene's germline CDR1 is SQVTM and CDR2 ANQGSEA. CDR3 length: 14 amino acids. Trimming took off 6 bases at V and 0 bases at J, with 15 bases between the two ends. The CDR3, as DNA: TGCAGCGTCGAAAAGACAGGTATCTCCTACGAGCAGTACTTC. Its protein product is CSVEKTGISYEQYF.

V and J are TRBV7-3 and TRBJ1-6; tentative D call: TRBD1 (6 bases). Germline assignment: CDR1 SGHTA and CDR2 FQGTGA. The CDR3 has 14 amino acids. Trimming stripped 6 bases from V and 7 bases from J, with 13 bases between. CDR3 in amino acids: CASRDGQQNSPLHF. The DNA for the CDR3 is TGTGCCAGCAGGGATGGACAGCAAAATTCACCCCTCCACTTT.

The chain is built from TRBV7-2 and TRBJ2-7, with 8 bases lining up with TRBD2. Germline trimming cut 6 bases from V and 3 bases from J; bases unmatched to any gene: 4. Germline V CDR1 and CDR2: SGHTA, FQGNSA. The CDR3 runs to 13 residues. CDR3 coding DNA: TGTGCCAGCAGGCCGGGAGGGGACTACGAGCAGTACTTC. Its translation: CASRPGGDYEQYF.

This chain links TRBV2 with TRBJ2-2; 8 bases agree with TRBD1. J lost 3 bases, V lost 6 bases, and 6 bases had no gene match. Germline V gene data show CDR1 as SNHLY and CDR2 as FYNNEI. The CDR3 contains 15 residues. The CDR3 here is CASSPGQVYTGELFF. The CDR3 bases are TGTGCCAGCAGCCCGGGACAGGTCTACACCGGGGAGCTGTTTTTT.

The V and J genes are TRBV3-1 (or the pseudogene TRBV3-2) and TRBJ2-5; tentative D call: TRBD2 (5 bases). V dropped 4 bases and J dropped 5 bases, with 8 bases sitting between them. This CDR3 has 12 amino acids. Per the germline V gene, CDR1 is LGHDT and CDR2 is YNNKEL (reference sequence). The CDR3 sequence is CASSLAYETQYF. The CDR3 DNA sequence: TGTGCCAGCAGCCTAGCGTACGAGACCCAGTACTTC.

This chain connects TRBV18 to TRBJ2-5; D is possibly TRBD1 (5 bases). Germline-derived CDR1 and CDR2 are KGHSH and LQKENI. V was cut by 4 bases and J by 1 base, with 13 bases left in between. CDR3 length: 15 amino acids. The chain's CDR3 is CASSHDQTVQETQYF. CDR3 nucleotides: TGTGCCAGCTCACACGATCAGACAGTCCAAGAGACCCAGTACTTC.

This clone appeared a few times. The chain employs TRBV5-8 and TRBJ2-6; 7 bases line up with TRBD1. The germline V gene encodes CDR1 SGHTS and CDR2 YDEGEE. V gave up 6 bases and J gave up 4 bases; unmatched junction bases: 7. The CDR3 totals 15 residues. CDR3 nucleotides: TGTGCCAGCACCCTGACAGGGACAGGGGCCAACGTCCTGACTTTC. It specifies CASTLTGTGANVLTF.

This clone turned up a few times. The chain employs TRBV19 and TRBJ2-7; TRBD1 matches at 9 bases. The germline V gene has CDR1 LNHDA and CDR2 SQIVND (reference sequence). The CDR3 runs 14 residues. J gave up 9 bases and V 0 bases, and 6 bases lay outside the gene matches. CDR3 DNA sequence: TGTGCCAGTAGTATAGAGGGGACAGGGATGGGGCAGTACTTC. It yields the protein CASSIEGTGMGQYF.

The rearrangement uses TRBV1 and TRBJ2-1; the D segment call TRBD2 is taken from the table without a DNA check. TRBV1 is a pseudogene. This CDR3 is 17 amino acids long. The CDR3 sequence: CTSSLTSGRDPYNEQFF. The CDR3 DNA sequence: TGCACCAGCAGCCTCACTAGCGGGAGGGACCCCTACAATGAGCAGTTCTTC.

The chain has TRBV5-4 and TRBJ1-2; D unclear. The CDR3 is 15 amino acids. CDR1 is SGHNT and CDR2 is YYREEE in the germline V gene (reference sequence). The V end lost 3 bases, the J end lost 6 bases, and 18 bases lay between the germline ends. DNA for the CDR3: TGTGCCAGCAGCTCCCTGCGAGAGGCTGTTGATGGCTACACCTTC. Amino acids: CASSSLREAVDGYTF.

This clone was seen once. The chain has TRBV5-1 and TRBJ1-2; 7 bases agree with TRBD1. The CDR3 is made up of 14 amino acids. Per the germline V gene, CDR1 is SGHRS and CDR2 is YFSETQ. With 0 bases clipped from V and 4 bases from J, the junction kept 3 bases outside the gene matches. CDR3 protein: CASSLEQGIYGYTF. Written as DNA, the CDR3 is TGCGCCAGCAGCTTGGAACAGGGGATCTATGGCTACACCTTC.

The chain uses TRBV7-2 and TRBJ2-5, with 8 bases that match TRBD1. The CDR3 length is 16 residues. J gave up 1 base and V 2 bases, and 6 bases lay outside the gene matches. In germline, CDR1 is SGHTA, CDR2 FQGNSA. CDR3 loop: CASSLSGGQGQETQYF. The CDR3 DNA sequence: TGTGCCAGCAGCTTATCGGGTGGACAGGGCCAAGAGACCCAGTACTTC.

This chain joins TRBV6-5 and TRBJ1-2; 10 nucleotides line up with TRBD1. J was trimmed by 9 bases and V by 6 bases; bases with no gene match: 1. This CDR3 is built from 11 residues. The germline gives CDR1 MNHEY, CDR2 SVGAGI. For the CDR3, the DNA is TGTGCCAGCAGGACAGGGGGCAGCTACACCTTC. Protein sequence: CASRTGGSYTF.

The chain combines TRBV28 with TRBJ1-5; TRBD1 matches 8 bases. This CDR3 region has 20 residues. Germline assignment: CDR1 MDHEN and CDR2 SYDVKM. With V trimmed by 6 bases and J by 6 bases, 25 bases remained unmatched. The CDR3 DNA is TGTGCCAGCAGGCCCCACCTAACCCTAAAAAGCAGGGGGCGCGTTCAGCCCCAGCATTTT. Its translation: CASRPHLTLKSRGRVQPQHF.

This clone has a single count. The chain has TRBV30 and TRBJ1-1; D remains unclear. CDR3 size: 10 residues. Trimming shortened V by 2 bases and J by 7 bases, and 5 bases separated the two germline ends. The germline V gene encodes CDR1 GTSNPN and CDR2 SVGIG (reference sequence). CDR3 sequence: CAWSLDEAFF. CDR3 coding DNA: TGTGCCTGGAGTTTAGATGAAGCTTTCTTT.

The chain joins TRBV7-2 to TRBJ2-7, with TRBD2 matching 9 bases. Trimming took 2 bases from V and 0 from J; bases not matched to a gene: 8. The length of the CDR3 is 17 residues. CDR1 and CDR2 from the germline V gene are SGHTA and FQGNSA. The CDR3 here is CASSLIPSGILSYEQYF. CDR3 nucleotide sequence: TGTGCCAGCAGCTTAATCCCTAGCGGGATCCTCTCCTACGAGCAGTACTTC. The whole variable domain, remainder taken from reference TRBV7-2 and TRBJ2-7, is GAGVSQSPSNKVTEKGKDVELRCDPISGHTALYWYRQSLGQGLEFLIYFQGNSAPDKSGLPSDRFSAERTGGSVSTLTIQRTQQEDSAVYLCASSLIPSGILSYEQYFGPGTRLTVT.

The V call is TRBV9, the J call TRBJ1-5; D might be TRBD1 (6 bases). Trimming removed 3 bases from V and 0 bases from J, with 10 bases in between. The CDR3 runs 15 residues. The germline CDR1 and CDR2 sequences are SGDLS and YYNGEE. In nucleotides, the CDR3 is TGTGCCAGCAGCGCAGGACAGTATAGCAATCAGCCCCAGCATTTT. Translating it yields CASSAGQYSNQPQHF.

This clone was counted a few times. The chain carries TRBV2 and TRBJ2-3; perhaps TRBD2 as D (6 bases). With 6 bases removed from V and 2 bases from J, the gap between germline ends came to 12 bases. Germline lookup yields CDR1 SNHLY and CDR2 FYNNEI. The CDR3 length is 14 residues. CDR3 coding DNA: TGTGCCAGCAGAGAGCGGGCCTACACAGATACGCAGTATTTT. The encoded protein is CASRERAYTDTQYF.

The genes are TRBV30 and TRBJ2-1; D is possibly TRBD2 (6 bases). V lost 2 bases, J lost 0 bases, and 17 bases lay in between. CDR1 is GTSNPN, CDR2 SVGIG, per germline (reference sequence). The CDR3 spans 17 residues. CDR3 amino acids: CAWSPPKTRNSYNEQFF. The CDR3 DNA is TGTGCCTGGAGTCCCCCAAAGACTAGGAACTCCTACAATGAGCAGTTCTTC.

The sample holds one count of this clone. The chain links TRBV7-3 to TRBJ2-3, with 8 bases fitting TRBD2. CDR1 is SGHTA and CDR2 is FQGTGA in the germline V gene. V lost 1 base to trimming and J lost 0 bases; unmatched junction nucleotides: 3. The CDR3 sequence is 16 residues long. The CDR3 coding sequence is TGTGCCAGCAGCTTAAGACTAGCGTCTAGCACAGATACGCAGTATTTT. Its protein is CASSLRLASSTDTQYF.

The V and J genes are TRBV2 and TRBJ1-5; no reliable D call. CDR3 length equals 15 residues. Germline-derived CDR1 and CDR2 are SNHLY and FYNNEI. Between the trimmed V and J ends, which lost 6 bases and 6 bases, there was a span of 18 bases. DNA of the CDR3: TGTGCCAGCAGCGTACGATCCGGCGGTGGTCAGCCCCAGCATTTT. Protein: CASSVRSGGGQPQHF.

The V and J genes are TRBV7-9 and TRBJ2-1; 10 positions agree with TRBD2. Unmatched junction bases numbered 9, after V lost 2 bases and J lost 2 bases. Germline CDR1 and CDR2: SEHNR and FQNEAQ (reference sequence). There are 18 residues in the CDR3. The CDR3 coding sequence is TGTGCCAGCAGCTTAAGTTTTGCTAGCGGGAGTCCCTACAATGAGCAGTTCTTC. Translation gives CASSLSFASGSPYNEQFF.